The 27 T cell receptor beta chains below all came from one sample that was sequenced in a study of T cell responses to AZD1222 COVID-19 vaccine. Assay: immunoSEQ multiplex PCR; the TCRdb copy retains only in-frame clones and omits some. The sample yields approximately 80,000 clones, about 85% seen once. The sample consisted of peripheral blood, taken on day 0 of AZD1222 vaccination. Receptors were obtained from an adult in good health.

This CDR3 is CASSSTSFREQFF. CDR3 nucleotide sequence: TGTGCCAGCAGTTCGACTAGTTTCAGAGAGCAGTTCTTC. The V and J genes are TRBV6-6 and TRBJ2-1; D might be TRBD2 (6 bases). Trimming shortened V by 4 bases and J by 10 bases, and 14 bases separated the two germline ends. The CDR3 spans 13 residues. CDR1 is MNHNY and CDR2 is SVGAGI in the germline V gene (reference sequence).

The genes are TRBV25-1 and TRBJ1-1; D is undetermined. The V end was cut by 6 bases, the J end by 10 bases, with 15 bases between. Germline V gene data show CDR1 as MGHDK and CDR2 as SYGVNS. This CDR3 region has 12 residues. CDR3 sequence: CASSAPTLAAFF. CDR3 bases: TGTGCCAGCAGCGCTCCCACCTTGGCAGCTTTCTTT.

The chain combines TRBV28 with TRBJ1-1, with D perhaps matching TRBD1 (6 bases). Trimming took off 10 bases at V and 6 bases at J, with 18 bases between the two ends. There are 13 residues in the CDR3. Germline V gene sequence: CDR1 MDHEN, CDR2 SYDVKM. The CDR3 reads CATNRGGASEAFF. CDR3 nucleotides: TGTGCCACCAACCGGGGGGGGGCGTCTGAAGCTTTCTTT.

This clone came up a few times. The V gene is TRBV4-1, the J gene TRBJ2-1; the D is unclear. V gave up 1 base and J gave up 6 bases, with 7 bases separating them. This CDR3 has 13 residues. Germline V lookup: CDR1 MGHRA, CDR2 YSYEKL. CDR3 in DNA: TGCGCCAGCAGCCAAGGTCGAGCCAATGAGCAGTTCTTC. It encodes CASSQGRANEQFF.

The chain links TRBV7-8 to TRBJ2-5; D is perhaps TRBD2 (7 bases). Trimming took off 2 bases at V and 5 bases at J, with 15 bases between the two ends. This CDR3 has 15 amino acids. Germline values: CDR1 SGHVS, CDR2 FQNEAQ. The DNA for the CDR3 is TGTGCCAGCAGCTTAAAGGGGGGGCAATTTGAGACCCAGTACTTC. Amino acids: CASSLKGGQFETQYF.

The genes are TRBV11-3 and TRBJ2-3, with D possibly being TRBD1 or TRBD2 (5 bases each). Germline V gene lookup returns CDR1 SGHNT and CDR2 YENEEA. The CDR3 is made up of 12 amino acids. V gave up 5 bases and J gave up 6 bases, with 9 bases separating them. CDR3 DNA: TGTGCCAGCAGCCCAGAGGGGGATACGCAGTATTTT. This codes for CASSPEGDTQYF.

The CDR3 sequence is CASSQEGGAYEQYF. DNA for the CDR3: TGTGCCAGCAGCCAAGAAGGGGGCGCCTACGAGCAGTACTTC. The rearrangement uses TRBV3-1 (or the pseudogene TRBV3-2) and TRBJ2-7, with 7 bases lining up with TRBD1. Germline values: CDR1 LGHDT, CDR2 YNNKEL (reference sequence). The CDR3 runs 14 residues. The ends lost 0 bases at V and 2 bases at J; junction bases unmatched: 1.

The rearrangement joins TRBV20-1 to TRBJ1-3, with D possibly being TRBD1 (5 bases). This CDR3 contains 13 residues. The germline V gene encodes CDR1 DFQATT and CDR2 SNEGSKA (reference sequence). V dropped 3 bases and J dropped 4 bases, with 10 bases sitting between them. The CDR3 is CSASQGAGNTIYF. The DNA for the CDR3 is TGCAGTGCTAGTCAGGGAGCCGGAAACACCATATATTTT.

The sample holds a few counts of this clone. This chain uses TRBV18 with TRBJ2-2; 7 bases are a match to TRBD1. The CDR3 covers 15 residues. With V trimmed by 2 bases and J by 6 bases, 6 bases remained unmatched. Germline values: CDR1 KGHSH, CDR2 LQKENI. DNA for the CDR3: TGTGCCAGCTCACCATCCGGACAGGCGGCCGGGGAGCTGTTTTTT. Its translation is CASSPSGQAAGELFF.

V and J are TRBV5-1 and TRBJ1-1; weak D call: TRBD1 (5 bases). The germline V gene has CDR1 SGHRS and CDR2 YFSETQ. The V and J ends lost 4 bases and 9 bases respectively, with 25 bases between them. The CDR3 is 16 residues long. CDR3 region: CASSLGLGGAYTKAFF. In DNA, the CDR3 is TGCGCCAGCAGCCTTGGGTTGGGGGGTGCGTATACTAAAGCTTTCTTT.

V gene TRBV2 combines with J gene TRBJ1-2, with D uncertain. The CDR3 loop spans 14 amino acids. Germline lookup yields CDR1 SNHLY and CDR2 FYNNEI. Deletions cut 4 bases from V and 7 bases from J, with 16 bases between. The CDR3 reads CASSVTAGLSGYTF. CDR3 coding DNA: TGTGCCAGCAGTGTGACGGCCGGATTAAGTGGCTACACCTTC.

The rearrangement links TRBV2 to TRBJ1-4; no firm D call. Germline loops: CDR1 SNHLY, CDR2 FYNNEI. The CDR3 consists of 13 residues. Trimming took off 8 bases at V and 1 base at J, with 8 bases between the two ends. The chain's CDR3 is CASFGRTNEKLFF. The CDR3 region has the DNA TGTGCCAGCTTTGGCAGAACTAATGAAAAACTGTTTTTT.

The chain has TRBV18 and TRBJ1-5; no definite D call. CDR3 length: 16 amino acids. V lost 2 bases to trimming and J lost 1 base, with 12 bases between them. Germline CDR1 reads KGHSH; CDR2 reads LQKENI. The CDR3 loop is CASSPVWRRSNQPQHF. CDR3 DNA: TGTGCCAGCTCACCAGTCTGGAGGAGAAGCAATCAGCCCCAGCATTTT. Together with reference TRBV18 and TRBJ1-5, the CDR3 gives the full variable domain: NAGVMQNPRHLVRRRGQEARLRCSPMKGHSHVYWYRQLPEEGLKFMVYLQKENIIDESGMPKERFSAEFPKEGPSILRIQQVVRGDSAAYFCASSPVWRRSNQPQHFGDGTRLSIL.

A note on this clone: This specimen includes other DNA sequences encoding the same CDR3. The chain is built from TRBV5-1 and TRBJ2-5; TRBD1 is a possible D gene (6 bases). CDR1 SGHRS and CDR2 YFSETQ come from the germline V gene. The CDR3 has 13 residues. The V and J ends lost 4 bases and 5 bases respectively, with 12 bases between them. This chain's CDR3 is CASSLTGGETQYF. CDR3 DNA: TGCGCCAGCAGCCTGACAGGAGGCGAGACCCAGTACTTC.

CDR3 sequence (DNA): TGTGCCAGCAGCCAAGATCATCCAAGGGCCGCCGGAAACACCATATATTTT. Translated, it gives CASSQDHPRAAGNTIYF. This chain uses TRBV14 with TRBJ1-3; D not certain. V lost 0 bases to trimming and J lost 4 bases, with 16 bases between them. CDR1 and CDR2 (germline): SGHDN, FVKESK. CDR3 size: 17 residues.

J is TRBJ2-5 and V is TRBV4-3; 7 nucleotides match TRBD2. With 1 base clipped from V and 4 bases from J, the junction kept 6 bases outside the gene matches. CDR1 LGHNA and CDR2 YSLEER come from the germline V gene. The CDR3 runs to 15 residues. The CDR3 DNA is TGCGCCAGCAGCCAAGGCCAGCCGGGGGGAGAGACCCAGTACTTC. The encoded protein is CASSQGQPGGETQYF.

The chain has TRBV7-9 and TRBJ1-1; 8 nucleotides align to TRBD1. Germline values: CDR1 SEHNR, CDR2 FQNEAQ (reference sequence). The junction had 7 bases not matched to a gene; V was cut back by 4 bases and J by 0 bases. This CDR3 region has 16 residues. CDR3 protein: CASSSYWTGMNTEAFF. The CDR3 DNA reads as TGTGCCAGCAGCTCCTACTGGACAGGGATGAACACTGAAGCTTTCTTT.

The chain uses TRBV18 and TRBJ2-7; D ambiguous. This CDR3 has 15 amino acids. From germline, CDR1 is KGHSH and CDR2 LQKENI. V was trimmed by 0 bases and J by 0 bases, leaving 9 bases between them. The CDR3 DNA reads as TGTGCCAGCTCACCACCTATGGCCTCCTCCTACGAGCAGTACTTC. It is translated as CASSPPMASSYEQYF.

The chain uses TRBV5-4 and TRBJ2-5, with 10 nucleotides matching TRBD1. The germline V gene has CDR1 SGHNT and CDR2 YYREEE (reference sequence). CDR3 length equals 15 residues. J gave up 0 bases and V 3 bases, and 2 bases lay outside the gene matches. CDR3 sequence reads: CASSWDRGHQETQYF. CDR3 coding DNA: TGTGCCAGCAGCTGGGACAGGGGACACCAAGAGACCCAGTACTTC. Complete variable domain (other parts from reference TRBV5-4 and TRBJ2-5): ETGVTQSPTHLIKTRGQQVTLRCSSQSGHNTVSWYQQALGQGPQFIFQYYREEENGRGNFPPRFSGLQFPNYSSELNVNALELDDSALYLCASSWDRGHQETQYFGPGTRLLVL.

The CDR3 spells CASSLNGFNYGYTF. The CDR3 bases are TGCGCCAGCAGCCTCAATGGGTTTAACTATGGCTACACCTTC. The gene calls are TRBV5-1 and TRBJ1-2; D call uncertain. Germline V gene lookup returns CDR1 SGHRS and CDR2 YFSETQ. V was trimmed by 4 bases and J by 1 base, leaving 11 bases between them. The CDR3 spans 14 residues.

The chain joins TRBV30 to TRBJ2-3; D tentatively reads TRBD1 or TRBD2 (5 bases each). This CDR3 contains 15 residues. Germline V CDR1 and CDR2: GTSNPN, SVGIG (reference sequence). V was shortened by 0 bases and J by 2 bases, with 12 bases between the two germline ends. The CDR3 loop reads CAWSVTGPATDTQYF. In DNA form, the CDR3 reads TGTGCCTGGAGTGTCACGGGACCTGCCACAGATACGCAGTATTTT.

The chain links TRBV3-1 (or the pseudogene TRBV3-2) to TRBJ1-6, with D possibly matching TRBD1 (6 bases). The CDR3 has 15 residues. The germline gives CDR1 LGHDT, CDR2 YNNKEL (reference sequence). The V end was cut by 1 base, the J end by 8 bases, with 12 bases between. CDR3 coding DNA: TGTGCCAGCAGCCAAGGTGGGGGGGCCGATTCACCCCTCCACTTT. It translates to CASSQGGGADSPLHF.

In DNA form, the CDR3 reads TGTGCCAGCAGCGAGAGGGGGCGGAACTCCTACGAGCAGTACTTC. Protein sequence: CASSERGRNSYEQYF. The rearrangement links TRBV11-2 to TRBJ2-7, with 7 nucleotides matching TRBD1. The germline V gene encodes CDR1 SGHAT and CDR2 FQNNGV. The ends lost 5 bases at V and 0 bases at J; junction bases unmatched: 7. This CDR3 spans 15 amino acids.

The rearrangement links TRBV10-3 to TRBJ2-7; D may correspond to TRBD1 or TRBD2 (5 bases each). V shed 6 bases and J shed 6 bases, with 18 bases lying between them. CDR3 length: 14 amino acids. The germline CDR1 and CDR2 sequences are ENHRY and SYGVKD. The DNA for the CDR3 is TGTGCCATCAGCCCCGGGACGGAAGGACGCGAGCAGTACTTC. It codes for CAISPGTEGREQYF.

The gene calls are TRBV19 and TRBJ1-1; D is perhaps TRBD1 (5 bases). CDR3 length: 15 amino acids. In germline, CDR1 is LNHDA, CDR2 SQIVND (reference sequence). V gave up 7 bases and J gave up 6 bases, with 21 bases separating them. Here the CDR3 reads CASKQGLRLGAEAFF. In DNA form, the CDR3 reads TGTGCCAGTAAGCAGGGACTAAGATTAGGCGCTGAAGCTTTCTTT.

The chain couples TRBV30 to TRBJ1-2; unclear D gene. Germline CDR1 is GTSNPN and CDR2 is SVGIG (reference sequence). V lost 5 bases and J lost 8, with 21 bases in between. CDR3 length: 14 residues. The CDR3 coding sequence is TGTGCCTGGGGAATAACCATACGGGGTATCGGCTACACCTTC. Residues: CAWGITIRGIGYTF.

This clone was recorded many times. The chain links TRBV9 to TRBJ1-2; D call uncertain. The CDR3 has 12 residues. Germline loops: CDR1 SGDLS, CDR2 YYNGEE. Trimming left V 5 bases short and J 5 bases short, with 10 bases between. The CDR3 DNA sequence: TGTGCCAGCAGTCACACACTGTATGGCTACACCTTC. This encodes CASSHTLYGYTF.